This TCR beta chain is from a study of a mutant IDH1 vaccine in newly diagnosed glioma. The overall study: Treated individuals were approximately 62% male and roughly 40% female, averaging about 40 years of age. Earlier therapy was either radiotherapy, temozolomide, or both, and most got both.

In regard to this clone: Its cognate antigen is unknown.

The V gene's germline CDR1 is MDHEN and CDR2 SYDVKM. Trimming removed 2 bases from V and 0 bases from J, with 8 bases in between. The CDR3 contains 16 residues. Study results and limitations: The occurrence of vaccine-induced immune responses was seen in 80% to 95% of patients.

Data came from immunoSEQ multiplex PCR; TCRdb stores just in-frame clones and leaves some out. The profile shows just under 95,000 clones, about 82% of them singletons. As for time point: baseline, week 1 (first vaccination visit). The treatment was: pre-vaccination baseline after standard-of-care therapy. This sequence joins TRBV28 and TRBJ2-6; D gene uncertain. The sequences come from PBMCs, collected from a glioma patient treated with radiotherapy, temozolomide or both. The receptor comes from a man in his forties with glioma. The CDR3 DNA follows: TGTGCCAGCAGTTTAGACTCGAGCTCTGGGGCCAACGTCCTGACTTTC. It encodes CASSLDSSSGANVLTF.